This TCR beta chain was identified during a study of tumor-infiltrating lymphocytes in primary liver carcinoma. Overall study results and limits: Between tumor regions, pairs overlapped more than tumor-adjacent and tumor-blood pairs did.

This CDR3 is built from 15 residues. Germline loops: CDR1 SGHAT, CDR2 FQNNGV. cDNA specific to TCR beta was made from 500 ng of total RNA, with a constant-region primer employed for priming. Each TCR beta library was derived from three nested multiplex PCR rounds that employed slightly modified ARM-PCR. For 10 cycles apiece, the opening two PCR rounds ran with TRBV1-TRBV30 forward primers and a C-beta reverse primer. Each CDR3 protein is one row after TCRdb ran MiXCR on the multiplex PCR reads. The sample holds fewer than 200,000 distinct CDR3 sequences, around four fifths seen once. The roughly 17-31 mg bulk tissue piece was not sorted before simultaneous RNA and DNA extraction. To note about this clonotype: Antigen unknown.

The receptor was derived from a man aged 40-49 years with primary liver carcinoma and hepatitis B virus infection. Material for sequencing was tumor tissue from primary liver carcinoma. This chain links TRBV11-2 with TRBJ2-5, with 9 bases that match TRBD2. The J call may be in error: the DNA end matches TRBJ2-1 better. CDR3 DNA sequence: TGTAGCAGCAGCTACCGGCGGGAGGGCCGGGAGACCCAGTTCTTC. Translated, it gives CSSSYRREGRETQFF.